The T cell receptor (beta chain) under discussion was sequenced for a study of blood T cell repertoires in COVID-19 (dated by TCRdb to 2018 to 2021). Notes on the research overall: Collaborator samples came from the United States, Italy and Spain and covered acute and convalescent phases of COVID-19. The material from the prospective study consisted of cDNA or gDNA derived from T cells, B-cell-depleted T cells, or PBMCs. The dataset comprised deeply sampled blood TCRbeta repertoires from subjects exposed to, actively infected with, or recovered from COVID-19. The repertoires were made available in a free public database intended to serve as a resource for research on the immune response to SARS-CoV-2. Samples were obtained from the ongoing ImmuneRACE study (first 160 participants) and from 1,254 subjects provided by 6 global collaborators. The sample metadata nearly always contained a de-identified subject ID, COVID-19 status, age in years and sex. Where available, HLA class I and class II types were taken from metadata supplied by the sample provider and were not determined by assay-based typing.

About this clone: The target of this receptor is not known. It has no much larger one-base neighbor in the sample; base qualities were not kept.

The germline V gene specifies SGHRS as CDR1 and YFSETQ as CDR2. V and J lose 5 bases and 0 bases, and a span of 18 bases separates them. From the cysteine through the phenylalanine, the CDR3 covers 16 amino acids. The CDR3 DNA has 48 bases and is translated from base 1. The immunoSEQ Assay, a bias-controlled multiplex PCR, was used to amplify TCRbeta CDR3 regions from genomic DNA. The published analysis was carried out like this. Nucleated cell counts per sample were estimated from amplification of reference gene primers within the assay. To quantify the absolute abundance of each unique TCRbeta CDR3 rearrangement, sequence reads were collapsed and filtered. Productive Simpson clonality was computed per sample as the square root of Simpson's diversity index over productive rearrangements. This immuneACCESS table, as held by TCRdb, lists in-frame sequences with V and J called but not all clones. Of the missing ones, under half trace to an unresolved V gene in checked studies; the others have no known cause. V and J calls and clone size are those listed in that table; D and trimming were worked out from the DNA. In this sample the table shows approximately 360,000 clones, roughly 90% of which occur a single time. The top ten clonotypes cover 0.97% of the sample.

Broad study findings and their caveats: How much clinical and demographic metadata was included differed by source and by participant, and the metadata was provided uncurated.

Participants in the prospective study were enrolled through a virtual design, were aged roughly 18 to 100 years, and lived in about 25 United States geographic areas. In the prospective study, participants were assigned to cohorts based on the clinical history participants reported in a screening survey and a study questionnaire. Mobile phlebotomists in the prospective study collected whole blood, serum and a nasopharyngeal or oropharyngeal swab from every participant. Over a roughly 2-month period, participants in the prospective study had the option of providing additional blood draws and questionnaires. Prospective study blood samples were shipped either frozen or at room temperature before DNA extraction.

The TCR originated in a woman aged 25-40 years with acute COVID-19. The chain links TRBV5-1 with TRBJ2-7; 5 matching bases give a weak D call of TRBD1. The sequenced sample was PBMCs or T cells enriched from blood (not recorded which). The CDR3 amino acid sequence is: CASRGQGNIPSYEQYF. The nucleotide sequence is TGCGCCAGCAGGGGGCAGGGCAACATCCCCTCCTACGAGCAGTACTTC.